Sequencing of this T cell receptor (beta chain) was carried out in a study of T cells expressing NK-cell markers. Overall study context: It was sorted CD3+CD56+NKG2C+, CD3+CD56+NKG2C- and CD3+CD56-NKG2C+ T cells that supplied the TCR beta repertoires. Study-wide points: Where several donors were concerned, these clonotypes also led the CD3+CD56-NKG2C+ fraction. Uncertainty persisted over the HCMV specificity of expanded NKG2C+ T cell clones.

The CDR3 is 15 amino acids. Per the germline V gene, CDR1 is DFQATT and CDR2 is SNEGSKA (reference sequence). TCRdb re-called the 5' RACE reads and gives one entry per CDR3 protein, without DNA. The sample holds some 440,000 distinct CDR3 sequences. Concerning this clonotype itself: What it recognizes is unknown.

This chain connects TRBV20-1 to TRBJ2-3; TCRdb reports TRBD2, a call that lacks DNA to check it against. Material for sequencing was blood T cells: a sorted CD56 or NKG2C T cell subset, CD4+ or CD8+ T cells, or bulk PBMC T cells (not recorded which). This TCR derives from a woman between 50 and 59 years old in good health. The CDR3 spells CSASTRGAREDTQYF.